This T cell receptor (beta chain) was obtained from a study of cytomegalovirus exposure and HLA in healthy donors (dated by TCRdb to 2017 to 2019). Some background on the complete study: In an earlier analysis of under 750 of the donors, approximately 260 Gb of sequence data and approximately 100 million unique TCR beta sequences from about 190 million T cells were reported. Approximately 330 gigabases of sequencing data and roughly 81 million unique TCR sequences made up an early release that covered fewer than 650 HLA-typed donors. The genetic ancestry cluster associated with self-reported Caucasian donors included approximately 85% of the 398 genotyped donors. The study was designed to test whether signatures of past pathogen exposure could be identified by cataloging public T cell receptors. The study profiled the T cell repertoires of approximately 700 subjects by immunosequencing and related them to cytomegalovirus serostatus. A separate validation cohort of some 130 different subjects was used in addition to the roughly 670-subject first cohort. High-throughput TCR immunosequencing, statistical association of individual TCRs with disease status, and machine learning were combined to predict cytomegalovirus infection status. A later analysis re-examined previously published TCR beta repertoires from just over 650 donors and added high-resolution HLA genotyping to investigate patterns of TCR occurrence. Rather than drawing on any new phenotypic data, the later analysis identified candidate immune exposures from TCR beta sequences and the way those sequences occurred across donors. An earlier analysis of roughly 580 of the donors used high-throughput TCR beta sequencing to judge whether each TCR beta V gene segment behaved as functional or pseudogenic. Donor age, sex, ethnicity and CMV serostatus were compiled alongside the repertoire data. Genome-wide SNP genotypes for about 65% of the roughly 670 donors were used in a later genetic analysis, which treated that subset as a discovery cohort. All discovery cohort repertoires had been generated on a single sequencing platform. HLA typing covered class I and class II loci at four-digit resolution. Typing coverage differed by locus: A, B, C, DRB1 and DQB1 were typed in roughly 620-630 donors, DQA1 in 500 to 550, DPA1 in some 600, and DPB1 in roughly 450. Roughly 5 DR-DQ haplotypes were handled as single units for association and clustering because linkage in the cohort was strong. On average, roughly 240,000 unique TCR beta nucleotide sequences were sequenced per donor among 398 genotyped donors of the cohort, with 15% to 20% of those sequences being non-productive.

The study at large found these results: In a later genetic analysis, a missense DCLRE1C variant was associated with V-gene and J-gene trimming of TCR beta chains, and the association was replicated in an independent cohort. Sequencing depth was assumed to be roughly uniform across donors in the presence/absence analyses, though that assumption may not hold. Because HLA typing was missing for some donors at each locus, association tests included only the typed subset. About 17 rarely observed V segments, including chromosome 9 orphons, were excluded from the earlier analysis of about 610 of the donors because counts were too low. For the cohort, immune exposure information was limited to CMV serostatus. In vitro tests confirmed that a few of the cytomegalovirus-associated TCR beta chains recognize cytomegalovirus antigens. A cluster of highly shared sequence variants was judged likely to represent a technical artifact of the sequencing pipeline. Some IMGT-functional V segments, including TRBV6-2 and TRBV6-3, could not be distinguished by the 87-base-pair reads and were therefore excluded. According to a later analysis, parvovirus B19, influenza, CMV and Epstein-Barr virus appeared linked to several top co-occurrence clusters. Compared with equally common non-associated chains, HLA-associated TCR beta chains in a later analysis were more clonally expanded and had lower generation probabilities. Linkage disequilibrium might explain the correlated functional status among segregating V segments, but an unknown experimental factor could not be excluded. A later genetic analysis reported fewer N-insertions in productive TCRs among donors in an Asian-associated ancestry cluster than the 666-donor mean. In an earlier analysis of some 640 of the donors, most TCR beta V segments were observed in productive rearrangements about 87% or about 30% of the time, broadly matching IMGT annotations. A later analysis found that most CMV-associated TCR beta chains appeared HLA-restricted, with HLA associations seemingly driven largely by CMV exposure. When HLA alleles, especially DR and DQ, strongly co-occurred, TCR associations were difficult to assign to individual alleles. A later analysis associated some 17,000 TCR beta sequences with specific HLA alleles at a false discovery rate of 0.05. In a later analysis, the rate of TCR association differed among HLA loci, with DRB1 alleles having the most associated TCRs and HLA-C alleles having the fewest. Most TCR sequences were observed very rarely across donors, whereas some public TCRs were present in many individuals. The study gave a list of some 150 TCR beta chains associated with cytomegalovirus. The authors suggested that the approach could potentially be generalized to other disease states and immunological phenotypes. A further reported finding was that TCR beta sequences accurately predicted the HLA-A and HLA-B alleles for most subjects in the first cohort. This cohort had only TCR beta chains sequenced, and the lack of alpha or paired-chain data limited which features could be detected. Cytomegalovirus status was reported to be diagnosed by the classifier with high specificity and sensitivity in both the original and validation cohorts.

Libraries came from the immunoSEQ multiplex PCR assay. The multiplex PCR relied on a mix of 60 forward primers for TCR Vbeta segments and 13 reverse primers for TCR Jbeta segments. The CDR3 region of rearranged TCR beta genes was amplified from genomic DNA with a multiplex PCR assay. The Illumina HiSeq System was used to sequence the amplified TCR beta libraries as 87-base-pair reads. The authors' pipeline ran thus. A later analysis counted around 72 million unique TCR beta chains across the 640 or so repertoires, and some 12 million of these chains were shared by at least two donors. Raw reads were error-corrected and collapsed into unique sequences with a nearest-neighbor algorithm that merged closely related sequences to remove PCR and sequencing errors. CDR3 sequences were aligned to IMGT reference sequences to assign V, D and J gene segments. For a sequence to be retained, a match of at least six nucleotides to both a V gene segment and a J gene segment was required. A rearrangement counted as productive if the CDR3 had no stop codons and remained in frame with V and J, and every other rearrangement counted as non-productive. Following IMGT convention, CDR3 was defined as the stretch from the second conserved V-encoded cysteine up to the conserved J-encoded phenylalanine. In an earlier analysis of around 570 of the donors, sequences lacking an unambiguous match to a single V gene segment were excluded. An earlier analysis of fewer than 650 of the donors classified V segments as functional when productive rearrangements were above 56.7% and as segregating when the standard deviation between donors was above 5%. To diagnose cytomegalovirus status from the catalog of TCR beta chain sequences, a statistical classification framework was built. A later analysis assigned V and J genes by comparing TCR nucleotide sequences with IMGT/GENE-DB human TR gene sequences. A later analysis assigned CDR3 sequences and most-parsimonious VDJ recombination scenarios with the TCRdist pipeline. In a later analysis, each TCR beta chain was defined by its CDR3 amino acid sequence together with its V-gene family, and reads without a unique V-gene family were excluded. In a later analysis, several hundred highly shared, low-generation-probability nucleotide sequences were removed to address suspected cross-contamination and a sequencing artifact. For each public chain, a later analysis derived a clonal expansion index from normalized ranks of inferred template counts within each repertoire. Generation probabilities in a later analysis came from a VDJ recombination model fitted to out-of-frame rearrangements, and those results were checked against IGoR. Hypergeometric tests were used in a later analysis to score TCR-TCR, TCR-HLA and TCR-CMV co-occurrence, with a repertoire-size bias correction applied to the TCR pairs. False discovery rates were estimated in a later analysis by permuting HLA or CMV assignments 20 times. In a later analysis, co-occurring TCRs were grouped with DBSCAN, and TCRdist sequence similarity was added when clustering was performed within HLA-allele-positive subsets. For co-occurrence clustering, repertoires with fewer than 30,000 or more than 120,000 public chains were excluded, along with a handful of repertoires with anomalous nucleotide sharing. This is the immuneACCESS table as TCRdb keeps it, with only in-frame sequences that have V and J called. A part of the clones is gone; compared with another copy, unresolved V genes explain less than half, and the rest is unexplained. V and J calls and clone size come straight from that table; D and trimming were deduced from the DNA. The sample table contains 150,000 to 200,000 clones; only one count was recorded for 84% of them. The top ten constitute 0.38% of the sample.

The CDR3 runs 16 amino acids, cysteine and phenylalanine included. CDR3 DNA only is kept here, 48 bases in frame from base 1. V sheds 0 bases and J sheds 7 bases, leaving 15 bases between their ends. CDR1 and CDR2 are drawn from the germline V gene: LGHNA, YNFKEQ. About this clone: Its antigen is currently not known. No much larger clonotype is one base removed from it; base qualities were not supplied.

The cohort comprised 670 or so healthy bone marrow donors. At the time of sampling, every cohort member was nominally healthy, though immune exposures that went unrecorded were likely present. The donor tested CMV seronegative and was one of the 352 seronegative cohort members. A peripheral blood sample was provided by each donor, and peripheral blood mononuclear cells were used for TCR beta sequencing. Genomic DNA was extracted from the blood cell samples with the Qiagen DNeasy Blood Extraction Kit. This sequence originates from a boy between 2 and 15 years old in good health and CMV-seronegative. The chain was built from TRBV4-2 and TRBJ1-4; a confident D gene designation cannot be given. The sequencing input was PBMCs. The DNA sequence is TGTGCCAGCAGCCAAGATAGGCCGGGTGCAATTGAAAAACTGTTTTTT. Its amino acids are CASSQDRPGAIEKLFF.